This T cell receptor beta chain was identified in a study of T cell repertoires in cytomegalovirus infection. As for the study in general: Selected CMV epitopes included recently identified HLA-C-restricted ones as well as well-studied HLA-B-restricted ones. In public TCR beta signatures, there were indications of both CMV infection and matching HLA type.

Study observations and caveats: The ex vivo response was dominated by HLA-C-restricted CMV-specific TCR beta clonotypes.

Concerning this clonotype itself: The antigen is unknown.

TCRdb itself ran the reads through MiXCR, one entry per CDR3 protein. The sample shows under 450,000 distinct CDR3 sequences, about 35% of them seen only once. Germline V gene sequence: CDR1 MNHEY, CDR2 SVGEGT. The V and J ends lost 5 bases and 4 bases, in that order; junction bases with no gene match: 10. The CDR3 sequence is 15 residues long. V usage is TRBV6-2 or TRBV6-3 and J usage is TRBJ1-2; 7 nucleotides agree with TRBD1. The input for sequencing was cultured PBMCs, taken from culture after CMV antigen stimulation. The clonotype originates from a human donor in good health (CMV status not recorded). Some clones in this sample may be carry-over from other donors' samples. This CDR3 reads CASSPPGQNRYGYTF. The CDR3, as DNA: TGTGCCAGCAGTCCGCCGGGACAGAACCGCTATGGCTACACCTTC.